These T cell receptor beta chains were read from a single sample in a study of blood T cell repertoires in COVID-19. The repertoire was sequenced with immunoSEQ multiplex PCR; TCRdb's copy has only in-frame clones and lacks some. The sample consists of about 270,000 clones, approximately 85% of them appearing once. Material for sequencing was peripheral blood. The origin of the receptors is a human donor in a cohort sampled during active COVID-19. Both conserved end residues are trimmed from each CDR3. A D gene is named only where the DNA matches it firmly.

- TRBV19 13 ASSANFLSNQPQH
- TRBV6-5 12 ASRDSFSGNTIY
- TRBV27 13 ASSLYAALNTEAF
- TRBV5-4 13 ASSLYGEYNSPLH
TRBD2 TRBV2 11 ATTGLARDTQY
- TRBV7-9 10 ASSLARSPLH
TRBD1 TRBV5-1 11 ASSRDRYNEQF
- TRBV18 10 ASSPPSHEQY
- TRBV29-1 12 SAVTTNSNQPQH
- TRBV5-1 13 ASSTRQSLYNEQF
- TRBV2 12 ASSVETGPYEQY
- TRBV28 12 ASVFRGKTDTQY
- TRBV7-8 14 ASSFDRSGSSSPLH
TRBD2 TRBV4-2 16 ASSQSRVASGSLNEQF
- TRBV5-8 11 ASSPTENTEAF
TRBD1 TRBV18 11 ASSGTGLGEAF
TRBD1 TRBV18 10 ASSQQGTEAF
TRBD2 TRBV7-3 17 ASSPPPYTSGRASNEQF
- TRBV30 12 AWTPGWVSETQY
TRBD2 TRBV7-2 12 ATSGRAGDGELF
- TRBV6-5 11 ASRSGDTGELF
TRBD2 TRBV7-9 14 ASSKAGGVYTGELF
TRBD2 TRBV5-1 13 ASSPPRLAGDEQF
TRBD1 TRBV5-1 12 ASSPGTGNSPLH
- TRBV7-2 11 ASSLQGYTEAF
- TRBV27 12 ASSFRLNNSPLH
- TRBV30 11 AWAINGGYEQY
TRBD1 TRBV28 11 ASSDRASAEAF
TRBD1 TRBV28 13 ASSRVGQGGTEAF
TRBD2 TRBV6-5 13 ASTPAGLITDTQY
- TRBV11-2 11 ASSPRLVDEQF
TRBD2 TRBV14 15 ASSQDRGLAGVGELF
TRBD1 TRBV5-1 12 ASSPGTGGNIQY
- TRBV3-1/TRBV3-2 14 ASSHRGGGSLYEQY
- TRBV4-3 15 ASSQEYQASSAHEQY
TRBD1 TRBV5-1 12 ASTTGEFNEKLF
TRBD1 TRBV19 13 ASTVDRGRNYGYT
- TRBV19 13 ASSRGGTMKETQY
TRBD2 TRBV4-1 16 ASSQEGTSGIRVYEQY
- TRBV28 9 ASRATDTQY
- TRBV7-2 13 ASSLDIGQRGEQY
- TRBV27 11 ASSLSGTSGYT
TRBD2 TRBV3-1/TRBV3-2 14 ASSPLAGLPSYEQY
- TRBV7-9 11 ASSSTGPETQY
- TRBV6-5 13 ASSYLIGGFYEQY